This T cell receptor (beta chain) was retrieved from a study of PD-L1 blockade in urothelial cancer. V was trimmed by 2 bases and J by 0 bases, leaving 6 bases between them. Germline V gene data show CDR1 as SGHRS and CDR2 as YFSETQ. The CDR3 covers 13 residues. Time point: pretreatment peripheral blood. The protocol was immunoSEQ multiplex PCR, while the TCRdb copy is restricted to in-frame clones and leaves out a portion. The sample contains tens of thousands of clones, 90% of which appear only once. V is TRBV5-1 and J is TRBJ2-7; D unclear. The source material was PBMCs, sampled around atezolizumab (anti-PD-L1) treatment. This sequence originates from a man aged 55 to 70 with urothelial cancer. The DNA of the CDR3 is TGCGCCAGCAGCTTCACGGTCTCCTACGAGCAGTACTTC. Translation gives CASSFTVSYEQYF.